One and the same sample provided the 21 T cell receptor beta chains below, sequenced in a study of T cell responses to AZD1222 COVID-19 vaccine (dated by TCRdb to 2020 to 2022). The sample's time point label, decoded: baseline before first vaccination. Library generation was performed with the immunoSEQ multiplex PCR assay. Not all clones reach the TCRdb copy of this immuneACCESS table, which keeps in-frame sequences only. Checked studies attribute under half of the gap to unresolved V genes and leave the rest unexplained. This sample comprises 55,000 to 90,000 clones, 82% of them detected only once. The ten most abundant clones make up around 5% of the sample. The source material was peripheral blood, sampled on day 0 of AZD1222 vaccination. The receptors shown here come from an adult in good health.

The chain couples TRBV5-6 to TRBJ2-2; tentative D call: TRBD1 (5 bases). Trimming cost V 2 bases and J 0 bases, with 14 bases left between them. Germline loops: CDR1 SGHDT, CDR2 YYEEEE. The CDR3 extends over 17 amino acids. The CDR3 DNA reads TGTGCCAGCAGCTTATTCGATAAAGGGGCGAACACCGGGGAGCTGTTTTTT. The encoded protein is CASSLFDKGANTGELFF. Supplemented by reference TRBV5-6 and TRBJ2-2, the full variable domain reads DAGVTQSPTHLIKTRGQQVTLRCSPKSGHDTVSWYQQALGQGPQFIFQYYEEEERQRGNFPDRFSGHQFPNYSSELNVNALLLGDSALYLCASSLFDKGANTGELFFGEGSRLTVL.

This clone was seen only once. The chain couples TRBV5-1 to TRBJ2-7; D perhaps matches TRBD2 (6 bases). Germline-derived CDR1 and CDR2 are SGHRS and YFSETQ. The CDR3 covers 15 residues. V lost 0 bases and J lost 2, with 12 bases in between. The CDR3 DNA reads TGCGCCAGCAGCTTGGGGCTAGCGAATCCCTACGAGCAGTACTTC. This gives the protein CASSLGLANPYEQYF.

In DNA form, the CDR3 reads TGTGCCAGTCAAGACAGAGTTATCTATGGCTACACCTTC. This codes for CASQDRVIYGYTF. V usage is TRBV19 and J usage is TRBJ1-2, with D possibly TRBD1 on 5 matching bases. CDR1 LNHDA and CDR2 SQIVND come from the germline V gene (reference sequence). Trimming cost V 8 bases and J 4 bases, with 14 bases left between them. The CDR3 totals 13 residues.

The chain couples TRBV19 to TRBJ1-1, with D possibly being TRBD1 (5 bases). Germline CDR1 reads LNHDA; CDR2 reads SQIVND (reference sequence). V lost 7 bases to trimming and J lost 0 bases, with 9 bases between them. CDR3 length equals 13 residues. The CDR3 spells CASTAGLNTEAFF. CDR3 in DNA: TGTGCCAGTACCGCGGGACTGAACACTGAAGCTTTCTTT.

The V call is TRBV25-1, the J call TRBJ1-2; weak D call: TRBD1 (5 bases). Trimming left V 4 bases short and J 5 bases short, with 11 bases between. CDR1 and CDR2 from the germline V gene are MGHDK and SYGVNS. CDR3 length equals 13 residues. For the CDR3, the DNA is TGTGCCAGCAGTGCCAGGGTAGGGTATGGCTACACCTTC. Its translation is CASSARVGYGYTF.

The chain uses TRBV11-3 and TRBJ2-1, with D possibly being TRBD1 or TRBD2 (5 bases each). The CDR3 spans 16 residues. Germline CDR1 and CDR2: SGHNT and YENEEA. Deletions cut 2 bases from V and 2 bases from J, with 13 bases between. The chain's CDR3 is CASSLMGDGTYNEQFF. The CDR3 coding sequence is TGTGCCAGCAGCTTAATGGGGGACGGAACCTACAATGAGCAGTTCTTC. The variable domain in full, with the rest retrieved from reference TRBV11-3 and TRBJ2-1, is EAGVVQSPRYKIIEKKQPVAFWCNPISGHNTLYWYLQNLGQGPELLIRYENEEAVDDSQLPKDRFSAERLKGVDSTLKIQPAELGDSAVYLCASSLMGDGTYNEQFFGPGTRLTVL.

J is TRBJ2-5 and V is TRBV10-3; 10 nucleotides align to TRBD2. The CDR3 is 16 amino acids. The germline V gene has CDR1 ENHRY and CDR2 SYGVKD. V lost 2 bases to trimming and J lost 6 bases; unmatched junction nucleotides: 9. The CDR3 nucleotides read TGTGCCATCAGTGAGGTCGTTTTAGCGGGGGGTAAGACCCAGTACTTC. Its translation is CAISEVVLAGGKTQYF.

This chain connects TRBV30 to TRBJ2-1; the D gene is possibly TRBD2 (6 bases). Germline CDR1 GTSNPN, CDR2 SVGIG (reference sequence). This CDR3 is built from 14 residues. V was clipped by 6 bases and J by 1 base, with 13 bases between them. The CDR3: CACASGVSYNEQFF. For the CDR3, the DNA is TGTGCCTGTGCTTCGGGGGTTTCCTACAATGAGCAGTTCTTC.

This chain connects TRBV6-6 to TRBJ1-4; tentatively, D is TRBD1 (5 bases). From germline, CDR1 is MNHNY and CDR2 SVGAGI (reference sequence). This CDR3 spans 15 amino acids. Trimming stripped 6 bases from V and 4 bases from J, with 15 bases between. The CDR3, as DNA: TGTGCCAGCAGCCTCCGGGGCCTTGGTAATGAAAAACTGTTTTTT. Translation: CASSLRGLGNEKLFF.

V and J are TRBV11-3 and TRBJ1-1; possibly TRBD1 for D (5 bases). CDR1 and CDR2 (germline): SGHNT, YENEEA. Deletions cut 6 bases from V and 5 bases from J, with 10 bases between. The CDR3 sequence is 12 residues long. CDR3 bases: TGTGCCAGCAGTAGGGGTGAAACTGAAGCTTTCTTT. Translating gives CASSRGETEAFF.

This chain connects TRBV5-1 to TRBJ1-6, with a weak D call TRBD1 (5 bases). Germline CDR1 is SGHRS and CDR2 is YFSETQ. The CDR3 covers 15 residues. Deletions cut 4 bases from V and 5 bases from J, with 13 bases between. The CDR3 bases are TGCGCCAGCAGCCCTCAAGTAGGGGATAATTCACCCCTCCACTTT. Its protein product is CASSPQVGDNSPLHF.

The chain is built from TRBV5-6 and TRBJ1-5, with TRBD1 as a possible D gene (6 bases). The CDR3 is 16 residues long. The germline V gene has CDR1 SGHDT and CDR2 YYEEEE. The germline V and J ends were trimmed by 4 bases and 0 bases, with 14 bases remaining between them. The CDR3 region is CASSPGTPNSNQPQHF. CDR3 sequence (DNA): TGTGCCAGCAGCCCAGGGACACCTAATAGCAATCAGCCCCAGCATTTT.

The chain joins TRBV19 to TRBJ2-2; weak D call: TRBD2 (6 bases). Trimming removed 2 bases at V and 3 bases at J, with 13 bases between. The CDR3 is 16 residues long. CDR1 and CDR2 (germline): LNHDA, SQIVND (reference sequence). DNA for the CDR3: TGTGCCAGTAGTATACGGGGGACCCCTCACACCGGGGAGCTGTTTTTT. Residues: CASSIRGTPHTGELFF.

This chain uses TRBV4-2 with TRBJ2-7; D may be TRBD1 (6 bases). This CDR3 has 14 residues. V was clipped by 5 bases and J by 7 bases, with 18 bases between them. Germline assignment: CDR1 LGHNA and CDR2 YNFKEQ. CDR3 sequence reads: CASSESTGTTEQYF. The CDR3 DNA follows: TGTGCCAGCAGCGAATCGACCGGGACAACAGAGCAGTACTTC.

The rearrangement uses TRBV3-1 (or the pseudogene TRBV3-2) and TRBJ1-4; D gene ambiguous. CDR1 and CDR2 from the germline V gene are LGHDT and YNNKEL (reference sequence). Trimming stripped 0 bases from V and 6 bases from J, with 14 bases between. The CDR3 is made up of 16 amino acids. This CDR3 is CASSQESGKGDEKLFF. CDR3 coding DNA: TGTGCCAGCAGCCAAGAATCGGGGAAGGGAGATGAAAAACTGTTTTTT.

The sample holds a few counts of this clone. The CDR3 loop is CASSPAGLPYEKQYF. The CDR3, as DNA: TGTGCCAGCAGCCCAGCGGGACTCCCCTACGAGAAGCAGTACTTC. V is TRBV9 and J is TRBJ2-7; 7 bases are shared with TRBD2. With 4 bases clipped from V and 8 bases from J, the junction kept 15 bases outside the gene matches. The CDR3 sequence is 15 residues long. The germline CDR1 and CDR2 sequences are SGDLS and YYNGEE. Based on the CDR3 plus reference TRBV9 and TRBJ2-7, the full variable domain is DSGVTQTPKHLITATGQRVTLRCSPRSGDLSVYWYQQSLDQGLQFLIQYYNGEERAKGNILERFSAQQFPDLHSELNLSSLELGDSALYFCASSPAGLPYEKQYFGPGTRLTVT.

The chain combines TRBV7-3 with TRBJ1-1; D gene uncertain. Trimming left V 4 bases short and J 1 base short, with 7 bases between. The CDR3 consists of 13 residues. Germline V gene sequence: CDR1 SGHTA, CDR2 FQGTGA. CDR3 DNA sequence: TGTGCCAGCAGCTACTCAAGGAACACTGAAGCTTTCTTT. This gives the protein CASSYSRNTEAFF.

The chain links TRBV14 to TRBJ2-3; D is uncertain. The germline V and J ends were trimmed by 0 bases and 0 bases, with 13 bases remaining between them. The CDR3 consists of 17 residues. From germline, CDR1 is SGHDN and CDR2 FVKESK. CDR3 region: CASSQDLGIGSTDTQYF. For the CDR3, the DNA is TGTGCCAGCAGCCAAGACTTGGGGATCGGCAGCACAGATACGCAGTATTTT.

The chain joins TRBV30 to TRBJ2-5; weak D call: TRBD1 (6 bases). The germline gives CDR1 GTSNPN, CDR2 SVGIG (reference sequence). The germline V and J ends were trimmed by 1 base and 3 bases, with 12 bases remaining between them. CDR3 length: 14 amino acids. The CDR3 is CAWSDGQLKETQYF. Here the CDR3 DNA reads TGTGCCTGGAGTGACGGACAGTTGAAAGAGACCCAGTACTTC. Full variable domain (rest looked up from reference TRBV30 and TRBJ2-5): SQTIHQWPATLVQPVGSPLSLECTVEGTSNPNLYWYRQAAGRGLQLLFYSVGIGQISSEVPQNLSASRPQDRQFILSSKKLLLSDSGFYLCAWSDGQLKETQYFGPGTRLLVL.

This clone was seen just once. The chain uses TRBV27 and TRBJ1-5, with 10 bases matching TRBD1. With V trimmed by 5 bases and J by 4 bases, 5 bases remained unmatched. The germline V gene encodes CDR1 MNHEY and CDR2 SMNVEV (reference sequence). The CDR3 consists of 15 residues. The CDR3 DNA reads as TGTGCCAGCAGTCGACAGGGGGCGACGAATCAGCCCCAGCATTTT. Translating gives CASSRQGATNQPQHF.

The V and J genes are TRBV6-5 and TRBJ1-4; the match to TRBD1 covers 7 bases. The germline V gene encodes CDR1 MNHEY and CDR2 SVGAGI. The CDR3 contains 15 residues. V shed 4 bases, J shed 7 bases, and the junction held 9 bases outside the gene matches. CDR3 residues: CASSSTDRHFEKLFF. The CDR3 DNA sequence: TGTGCCAGCAGTTCGACGGACAGGCACTTTGAAAAACTGTTTTTT.